This is a list of T cell receptor beta chains from one sample in a study of T-cell memory formation after mild COVID-19. One entry per CDR3 protein, called by TCRdb with MiXCR from the 5' RACE reads. The sample yields around 530,000 distinct CDR3 sequences, about 20% seen once. The specimen sequenced was PBMCs or a T cell subset sorted from them (not recorded which). These receptors originate from an adult woman who had mild COVID-19 (a few samples of this study predate the infection). Cell type and time point are not known. The CDR3 runs from the conserved cysteine through the conserved F or W. The D gene is left open where the match is weak. A clone size is listed for some rows: how often the clone was seen (once, few, many), or a class if it is expanded.

DNA	CDR3	V	D	J	size
TGCGCCAGCAGCTTGCAAGGACAGAACACCGGGGAGCTGTTTTTT	CASSLQGQNTGELFF	TRBV5-1	.	TRBJ2-2	many
TGTGCCAGCAGCTTAGTAGCGCTGGCCTCGGGCTACAATGAGCAGTTCTTC	CASSLVALASGYNEQFF	TRBV11-2	.	TRBJ2-1	.
TGCAGTGCTAGTAGGGCAGGGACCCCCAATCAGCCCCAGCATTTT	CSASRAGTPNQPQHF	TRBV20-1	.	TRBJ1-5	few
TGCAGTGCTGGGGGGTGGACAGTCACCACCGATACGCAGTATTTT	CSAGGWTVTTDTQYF	TRBV20-1	.	TRBJ2-3	.
TGTGCCAGTAGTATACCTCCCCGGGACTCTGGGGCCAACGTCCTGACTTTC	CASSIPPRDSGANVLTF	TRBV19	.	TRBJ2-6	many
TGTGCCAGCAGTTTATCAGGGTATGGACTGTTTTTT	CASSLSGYGLFF	TRBV28	.	TRBJ1-4	.
TGCAGTGCCCACATGAACGGACCGGTGGAAGCTTTCTTT	CSAHMNGPVEAFF	TRBV20-1	.	TRBJ1-1	few
TGCAGTCCGAGTCGAGCCCACAATGAGCAGTTCTTC	CSPSRAHNEQFF	TRBV20-1	.	TRBJ2-1	.
TGTGCCAGCAGCCGTAGGACAGGGGGAGATACGCAGTATTTT	CASSRRTGGDTQYF	TRBV7-6	TRBD1	TRBJ2-3	few
TGTGCCAGCTCACTGGGACTAGCGGGGGACTCCTACGAGCAGTACTTC	CASSLGLAGDSYEQYF	TRBV18	TRBD2	TRBJ2-7	few
TGTGCCAGCAGCCCAAGGACCCGGCTGAAGACCCAGTACTTC	CASSPRTRLKTQYF	TRBV11-3	.	TRBJ2-5	.
TGCGCCAGCAAGGGGTGGGCTAGTGAAGATACGCAGTATTTT	CASKGWASEDTQYF	TRBV5-1	.	TRBJ2-3	many
TGCGCCAGCAGGAGTACATCCCACTCCTACAATGAGCAGTTCTTC	CASRSTSHSYNEQFF	TRBV5-1	.	TRBJ2-1	few
TGTGCCAGCAGCTTGCCGGGGGCCGACGAGCAGTACTTC	CASSLPGADEQYF	TRBV5-5	.	TRBJ2-7	few
TGCAGCGTTGGGACAGGGGGCAACACTGAAGCTTTCTTT	CSVGTGGNTEAFF	TRBV29-1	TRBD1	TRBJ1-1	.
TGTGCCAGCAGTCTCCGACAGACAATGAACACTGAAGCTTTCTTT	CASSLRQTMNTEAFF	TRBV12-3/TRBV12-4	.	TRBJ1-1	.
TGTGCCAGCAGCTCCCTCGAGGCCGGCACAGATACGCAGTATTTT	CASSSLEAGTDTQYF	TRBV7-3	.	TRBJ2-3	few
TGTGCCAGCAGCCAAGAAGTGGGACTAAAAGAGACCCAGTACTTC	CASSQEVGLKETQYF	TRBV3-1	TRBD2	TRBJ2-5	.
TGTGCCAGCAGCCAATTATTTACGGGTTATGGCTACACCTTC	CASSQLFTGYGYTF	TRBV7-8	.	TRBJ1-2	.
TGTGCCAGCTCACCACGGGCGGGAGAGGCAGATACGCAGTATTTT	CASSPRAGEADTQYF	TRBV18	TRBD2	TRBJ2-3	few
TGCAGTGCTAGAGATTTTAGCGGGGGGGACACCGGGGAGCTGTTTTTT	CSARDFSGGDTGELFF	TRBV20-1	TRBD2	TRBJ2-2	.
TGTGCCAGCAGCCAAACCCCGGTGCAGAACACTGAAGCTTTCTTT	CASSQTPVQNTEAFF	TRBV3-1	.	TRBJ1-1	.
TGCAGTGCTAGAGGCTTGAACACCGGGGAGCTGTTTTTT	CSARGLNTGELFF	TRBV20-1	.	TRBJ2-2	.
TGTGCCAGTAGTATAGCCACAGGGGTTAGTACCCCCTACGAGCAGTACTTC	CASSIATGVSTPYEQYF	TRBV19	TRBD1	TRBJ2-7	few